A selection of T cell receptor beta chains follows, all from one sample in a study of blood T cell repertoires in COVID-19. Produced via immunoSEQ multiplex PCR; TCRdb's table is partial and in-frame only. The sample yields roughly 100,000 clones, about three quarters seen once. The sequenced material came from peripheral blood. The receptors originated from a woman aged 70-85 years with acute or convalescent COVID-19. The CDR3 runs from the conserved cysteine through the conserved F or W. The order of the fields is D gene, V gene, clone size, J gene, CDR3 DNA, CDR3 protein. D genes are given only for firm matches. Expanded clones get a size class; other rows say once, few or many, or leave the size out.

>TRBD2|TRBV20-1|many|TRBJ2-1
TGCAGTGCTAGTACGGGGGGACCCCCCAGCTCCTACAATGAGCAGTTCTTC
CSASTGGPPSSYNEQFF
>TRBD1|TRBV11-2|NA|TRBJ1-1
TGTGCCAGCAGCCCTAGCCGACGACAGGGGAACACTGAAGCTTTCTTT
CASSPSRRQGNTEAFF
>TRBD2|TRBV24-1|NA|TRBJ2-1
TGTGCCACCAGTGATCCTCAGCGGGGGGGCATATATGAGCAGTTCTTC
CATSDPQRGGIYEQFF
>NA|TRBV2|NA|TRBJ2-6
TGTGCCAGCACTAGGGGAAGCGGGGCCAACGTCCTGACTTTC
CASTRGSGANVLTF
>NA|TRBV12-3/TRBV12-4|NA|TRBJ2-1
TGTGCCAGCACAGGGGCCAGGAATGAGCAGTTCTTC
CASTGARNEQFF
>TRBD1|TRBV7-2|once|TRBJ2-5
TGTGCCAGCAGCTATAGGGGACAGGGGATAGGAAGGGAGACCCAGTACTTC
CASSYRGQGIGRETQYF
>NA|TRBV7-2|NA|TRBJ2-3
TGTGCCAGCAGCTTAGAGGCTCTAGCGCCAGATACGCAGTATTTT
CASSLEALAPDTQYF
>NA|TRBV4-1|NA|TRBJ1-5
TGCGCCAGCAGCCAAGAATTCGGGGTAGGATTCAATCAGCCCCAGCATTTT
CASSQEFGVGFNQPQHF
>NA|TRBV5-6|NA|TRBJ2-1
TGTGCCAGCAGCTCGGGGAGCTCCTACAATGAGCAGTTCTTC
CASSSGSSYNEQFF
>NA|TRBV1|NA|TRBJ2-5
TGCACCAGCAGCCACCCTACCACCGAGACCCAGTACTTC
CTSSHPTTETQYF
>NA|TRBV5-5|NA|TRBJ2-7
TGTGCCAGCAGCTTGGGAGGGATCGAGCAGTACTTC
CASSLGGIEQYF
>NA|TRBV24-1|NA|TRBJ1-2
TGTGCCACCAGTAACCCAGCGACTAACTATGGCTACACCTTC
CATSNPATNYGYTF
>NA|TRBV25-1|NA|TRBJ2-2
TGTGCCAGCAGTGCCGTATATGGCTCCAACACCGGGGAGCTGTTTTTT
CASSAVYGSNTGELFF
>TRBD1|TRBV2|NA|TRBJ2-5
TGTGCCAGCCTACGACAGGGTAGAGAGACCCAGTACTTC
CASLRQGRETQYF
>NA|TRBV27|NA|TRBJ1-1
TGTGCCAGCAGTCGGATACTCGACAGTAACACTGAAGCTTTCTTT
CASSRILDSNTEAFF
>TRBD1|TRBV6-5|NA|TRBJ1-4
TGTGCCAGCAGCGTCGACAGGGGGGAGTGGGAAAAACTGTTTTTT
CASSVDRGEWEKLFF
>NA|TRBV6-2/TRBV6-3|NA|TRBJ1-5
TGTGCCAGCAGTTACTCTAATACTGATACTGCGATCAATCAGCCCCAGCATTTT
CASSYSNTDTAINQPQHF
>NA|TRBV27|NA|TRBJ1-6
TGTGCCAGCAGTAGGTTGGAGGGCTATAATTCACCCCTCCACTTT
CASSRLEGYNSPLHF
>TRBD1|TRBV27|NA|TRBJ1-2
TGTGCCAGCGGAAGGACAGGGGGATCCAAATGGCCCCCTTATGGCTACACCTTC
CASGRTGGSKWPPYGYTF
>TRBD2|TRBV6-4|NA|TRBJ2-2
TGTGCCAGCAGTGACGGGCTAGCGGGGGCCCCGAACACCGGGGAGCTGTTTTTT
CASSDGLAGAPNTGELFF
>NA|TRBV30|NA|TRBJ2-1
TGTGCCTGGAGGGACCCGAGGATGGGAGCTGAGCAGTTCTTC
CAWRDPRMGAEQFF
>NA|TRBV5-4|once|TRBJ2-7
TGTGCCAGCAGGGAAACTACAGGGACCTACGAGCAGTACTTC
CASRETTGTYEQYF
>NA|TRBV7-6|NA|TRBJ2-5
TGTGCCAGCAGCTTGCTCGCCCTGACAGCCCAAGAGACCCAGTACTTC
CASSLLALTAQETQYF
>TRBD1|TRBV5-6|once|TRBJ1-2
TGTGCCAGCAGCATACAGGGGTGGGGTGGCTACACCTTC
CASSIQGWGGYTF
>NA|TRBV19|NA|TRBJ2-3
TGTGCCAGTAGTGCGGGGCCAGATACGCAGTATTTT
CASSAGPDTQYF
>NA|TRBV9|NA|TRBJ1-2
TGTGCCAGCAGCGTAGCTTTAGGGGGAGCTGGCTACACCTTC
CASSVALGGAGYTF
>NA|TRBV19|NA|TRBJ2-2
TGTGCCAGTAGGACCGGGACAACGAACACCGGGGAGCTGTTTTTT
CASRTGTTNTGELFF
>NA|TRBV19|few|TRBJ2-2
TGTGCCAGTACCCCAATCAGAGCAGGGGGGTTCACCGGGGAGCTGTTTTTT
CASTPIRAGGFTGELFF
>TRBD2|TRBV6-2/TRBV6-3|NA|TRBJ2-3
TGTGCCAGCAGTCTCGGACTAGCGGGGAGCACAGATACGCAGTATTTT
CASSLGLAGSTDTQYF
>NA|TRBV3-1/TRBV3-2|once|TRBJ1-4
TGTGCCAGCAGCCAAGCAGGGTCTCGAGAAAAACTGTTTTTT
CASSQAGSREKLFF
>NA|TRBV5-6|NA|TRBJ1-1
TGTGCCAGCAGCTGGGGGGACACTGAAGCTTTCTTT
CASSWGDTEAFF